This T cell receptor beta chain was retrieved from a study of neurological immune-mediated disorders. Study-level results: Whereas HTLV-1-associated myelopathy showed the most TCR clonal expansion, multiple sclerosis showed the least, with levels below those of healthy controls.

This clonotype was found many times. Antigen specificity is unknown. The authors made cDNA by 5'RACE with 10-nucleotide random UMIs. TCRdb itself ran the 5' RACE reads through MiXCR, one entry per CDR3 protein. The data hold over 45,000 distinct CDR3 sequences, with roughly 23% observed a single time. V was clipped by 2 bases and J by 3 bases, with 13 bases between them. This CDR3 is built from 16 residues. The sample taken for sequencing was PBMCs. This chain uses TRBV12-3 or TRBV12-4 with TRBJ2-2; D is ambiguous. This TCR was sampled from a woman aged 70 to 79 in good health. The CDR3 DNA is TGTGCCAGCAGTTTACGTGGCGGAAGGGACACCGGGGAGCTGTTTTTT. This codes for CASSLRGGRDTGELFF.